These T cell receptor beta chains were read from a single sample in a study of blood T cell repertoires in COVID-19. The repertoire was sequenced with immunoSEQ multiplex PCR; TCRdb's copy has only in-frame clones and lacks some. The sample records about 180,000 clones, 81% being singletons. Sequenced material: peripheral blood. The receptors originated from a woman at least 80 years old with COVID-19, enrolled during active disease. Both conserved end residues are part of each CDR3. The D gene is left open where the match is weak. Some rows mark clone size as missing; the rest say once, few, many or name a class of expanded clone.

.	TRBV6-6	.	TRBJ1-3	TGTGCCAGCAGAGACGGGGCTGGAAACACCATATATTTT	CASRDGAGNTIYF
.	TRBV6-1	.	TRBJ2-5	TGTGCCAGCAGTGAAGCGCTGGGGAGGTCGCAAGAGACCCAGTACTTC	CASSEALGRSQETQYF
.	TRBV5-1	TRBD2	TRBJ2-1	TGCGCCAGCCAAATGGCCTATAGCGGGAGCTCCTACAATGAGCAGTTCTTC	CASQMAYSGSSYNEQFF
.	TRBV27	.	TRBJ1-2	TGTGCCAGCAGTTTAAGGGGTTTCTATGGCTACACCTTC	CASSLRGFYGYTF
.	TRBV28	.	TRBJ2-1	TGTGCCAGCAGTTCATATTGGACAGCGAAAAACAATGAGCAGTTCTTC	CASSSYWTAKNNEQFF
.	TRBV9	TRBD2	TRBJ2-3	TGTGCCAGCAGCGTCGGACTAGTGCCAGATACGCAGTATTTT	CASSVGLVPDTQYF
.	TRBV2	.	TRBJ1-6	TGTGCCAGCAGTGAAGGGGAGGGGTTGGATAATTCACCCCTCCACTTT	CASSEGEGLDNSPLHF
.	TRBV19	TRBD1	TRBJ2-7	TGTGCCAGTAGTACGCGGGACAGGGTATACGAGCAGTACTTC	CASSTRDRVYEQYF
.	TRBV29-1	.	TRBJ2-1	TGCAGCGCCGGACAGGGAGGGGGTAATGAGCAGTTCTTC	CSAGQGGGNEQFF
.	TRBV7-2	TRBD2	TRBJ2-7	TGTGCCAGCAGCCCAGTGGCGGGGGCCTACGAGCAGTACTTC	CASSPVAGAYEQYF
.	TRBV10-3	TRBD2	TRBJ2-2	TGTGCCATCAGTGAGGTAGCGGGAGGCACCGGGGAGCTGTTTTTT	CAISEVAGGTGELFF
.	TRBV28	TRBD1	TRBJ2-7	TGTGCCAGCAGTCCGACAGGGGGCGACTACGAGCAGTACTTC	CASSPTGGDYEQYF
.	TRBV28	TRBD1	TRBJ1-1	TGTGCCAGCAGACCGGGACAGGGGTCTGAAGCTTTCTTT	CASRPGQGSEAFF
.	TRBV15	TRBD1	TRBJ1-2	TGTGCCACCAGCAGAGATACAATGGGACAGGGAAGGCGGTACGGCTACACCTTC	CATSRDTMGQGRRYGYTF
.	TRBV28	TRBD1	TRBJ2-7	TGTGCCAGCAGTCGCCCCCCTTACGACAGGGGGCGTTCCTACGAGCAGTACTTC	CASSRPPYDRGRSYEQYF
.	TRBV11-2	.	TRBJ1-1	TGTGCCAGCAGCGTAGCCAGGATCGACACTGAAGCTTTCTTT	CASSVARIDTEAFF
.	TRBV7-9	.	TRBJ2-3	TGTGCCAGCAGCTTAACGACAGCCTCAGATACGCAGTATTTT	CASSLTTASDTQYF
.	TRBV2	.	TRBJ1-4	TGTGCCAGCAGGACTCCATCAGGGGCCTATAATGAAAAACTGTTTTTT	CASRTPSGAYNEKLFF
.	TRBV4-1	TRBD1	TRBJ1-2	TGCGCCAGCAGCCAACCGGACAGGGGAAACTATGGCTACACCTTC	CASSQPDRGNYGYTF
.	TRBV4-2	TRBD1	TRBJ1-4	TGTGCCAGCAGCCAAGATCGGGACAGGGAGGCCGAAAAACTGTTTTTT	CASSQDRDREAEKLFF
.	TRBV4-1	TRBD1	TRBJ1-1	TGCGCCAGCAGCCAAGAGGGGACAGGGGTCACTGAAGCTTTCTTT	CASSQEGTGVTEAFF
.	TRBV9	TRBD2	TRBJ2-4	TGTGCCAGCAGCGGCTACGGGGGGAACAAAAACATTCAGTACTTC	CASSGYGGNKNIQYF
.	TRBV5-6	.	TRBJ1-2	TGTGCCAGCAGCTTGGGAGGTTCAAACTATGGCTACACCTTC	CASSLGGSNYGYTF
.	TRBV5-1	TRBD1	TRBJ2-5	TGCGCCAGCAGCATCCGGGACAGGGGGCAAGAGACCCAGTACTTC	CASSIRDRGQETQYF
.	TRBV11-3	TRBD1	TRBJ1-4	TGTGCCAGCAGCTCTGGCAGGGGGAGTGAAAAACTGTTTTTT	CASSSGRGSEKLFF
.	TRBV19	.	TRBJ2-2	TGTGCCAGTAGTATCAGGATGAACACCGGGGAGCTGTTTTTT	CASSIRMNTGELFF
.	TRBV7-2	.	TRBJ1-4	TGTGCCAGCAGCTTATGGGGCAGCTTTAATGAAAAACTGTTTTTT	CASSLWGSFNEKLFF
.	TRBV9	TRBD1	TRBJ1-2	TGTGCCAGCAGCGTACGACAGGGGCGAGCTAACTATGGCTACACCTTC	CASSVRQGRANYGYTF
.	TRBV19	TRBD2	TRBJ2-1	TGTGCCGTAAGAGCGGGAGGTTTTCCCTACGAGCAGTTCTTC	CAVRAGGFPYEQFF
.	TRBV4-1	TRBD1	TRBJ1-5	TGCGCCAGCAGCCAACGACAGGGGGCTGTTTGGCCCCAGCATTTT	CASSQRQGAVWPQHF
.	TRBV7-9	.	TRBJ2-1	TGTGCCAGCAGCTCTGGCGAGCAGTTCTTC	CASSSGEQFF
.	TRBV7-9	.	TRBJ2-2	TGTGCCAGCAGCTCCTTTCTAGCAGCGAACACCGGGGAGCTGTTTTTT	CASSSFLAANTGELFF
.	TRBV27	.	TRBJ2-7	TGTGCCAGCAGTTCCGCGGACAGCCCACAAAACTTC	CASSSADSPQNF
.	TRBV6-5	.	TRBJ2-2	TGTGCCAGCAGTTACTATGTCTACACCGGGGAGCTGTTTTTT	CASSYYVYTGELFF
.	TRBV19	.	TRBJ1-3	TGTGCCACTCAAGGGGCTGGAAACACCATATATTTT	CATQGAGNTIYF
.	TRBV5-6	TRBD1	TRBJ1-2	TGTGCCAGCAGCTGGGCCGGGACAGGGGAAGGCTACACCTTC	CASSWAGTGEGYTF
once	TRBV2	TRBD1	TRBJ1-5	TGTGCCAGCAGCTGGGAGACAGGGGGCGATCAGCCCCAGCATTTT	CASSWETGGDQPQHF
.	TRBV6-5	.	TRBJ1-2	TGTGCCAGCAGTTACTTACGAGGCTACGGCTACACCTTC	CASSYLRGYGYTF
.	TRBV2	.	TRBJ1-5	TGTGCCAGCACCCAGGACAGAGATCAGCCCCAGCATTTT	CASTQDRDQPQHF
.	TRBV11-2	.	TRBJ2-7	TGTGCCAGCAGCTTACAACGGGGAGCCTACGAGCAGTACTTC	CASSLQRGAYEQYF
.	TRBV11-2	.	TRBJ2-6	TGTGCCAGCAGCCGCAGGTCGGACTCTGGGGCCAACGTCCTGACTTTC	CASSRRSDSGANVLTF
.	TRBV7-9	.	TRBJ2-2	TGTGCCAGCAGCTTTAGCGGTAACACCGGGGAGCTGTTTTTT	CASSFSGNTGELFF
few	TRBV7-8	TRBD2	TRBJ2-7	TGTGCCAGCAGCTTATTTCCTAGCGGGGCCTCCTACGAGCAGTACTTC	CASSLFPSGASYEQYF
.	TRBV5-1	TRBD2	TRBJ2-3	TGCGCCAGCAGCTTGGACTCTAGCGGCTCCCTGGATACGCAGTATTTT	CASSLDSSGSLDTQYF
.	TRBV3-1/TRBV3-2	TRBD2	TRBJ2-5	TGTGCCAGCAGCCAAGCTCAGGGACTAGCGGGAGAAGAGACCCAGTACTTC	CASSQAQGLAGEETQYF
.	TRBV6-5	.	TRBJ2-7	TGTGCCAGCAGCAAGACAGTGTCCTACGAGCAGTACTTC	CASSKTVSYEQYF
many	TRBV7-2	.	TRBJ1-1	TGTGCCAGCAGCTGGACAAGAACCTCAGGTGAAGCTTTCTTT	CASSWTRTSGEAFF
.	TRBV5-1	TRBD1	TRBJ2-7	TGCGCCAGCAGCTGGGGACAGGGGGCGTCCTACGAGCAGTACTTC	CASSWGQGASYEQYF
.	TRBV7-9	TRBD1	TRBJ2-7	TGTGCCAGCACTAACAGGGGAGAGGCCTACGAGCAGTACTTC	CASTNRGEAYEQYF
.	TRBV6-4	.	TRBJ2-1	TGTGCCAGCAGTTTGGACTCCCAGGGGGAGCAGTTCTTC	CASSLDSQGEQFF
.	TRBV12-3/TRBV12-4	.	TRBJ2-5	TGTGCCAGCAGTATAAGCGAGACCCAGTACTTC	CASSISETQYF
once	TRBV4-2	TRBD1	TRBJ1-4	TGTGCCAGCAGCCAAGTGACAGGGGCGTCAAATGAAAAACTGTTTTTT	CASSQVTGASNEKLFF
.	TRBV7-3	.	TRBJ2-3	TGTGCCAGCAGCCCCTGGGACTCGGCAGATACGCAGTATTTT	CASSPWDSADTQYF
.	TRBV7-9	TRBD1	TRBJ1-2	TGTGCCAGCAGCCCCCATCCCGGACAGGCCCTCTCGACTAACTATGGCTACACCTTC	CASSPHPGQALSTNYGYTF
.	TRBV28	.	TRBJ2-1	TGTGCCAGCAGTTCGCTAGCGCCGAGCTCCTACAATGAGCAGTTCTTC	CASSSLAPSSYNEQFF
.	TRBV6-5	.	TRBJ1-2	TGTGCCAGCAGTAACCCGGGACTGCTCTATGGCTACACCTTC	CASSNPGLLYGYTF
few	TRBV6-1	.	TRBJ1-5	TGTGCCAGCAGTGAAGCGAGGAGGGGTGGTGATCAGCCCCAGCATTTT	CASSEARRGGDQPQHF